These T cell receptor beta chains were read from a single sample in a study of blood T cell repertoires in COVID-19. Clones were sequenced by immunoSEQ multiplex PCR, and TCRdb holds only the in-frame ones, with some missing. The sample records about 72,000 clones, about 91% being singletons. Sequenced input: peripheral blood. The receptor source for this set is a human donor in a cohort sampled during active COVID-19. Both conserved end residues are part of each CDR3. The D gene is left open where the match is weak. Size tells how often a clone was seen (once, few, many) or the class of an expanded clone, and some rows leave it out.

size: -; V: TRBV25-1; D: -; J: TRBJ1-2; DNA: TGTGCCAGTCCCGATTGGCAGGACTATGGCTACACCTTC; CDR3: CASPDWQDYGYTF
size: once; V: TRBV5-6; D: -; J: TRBJ2-1; DNA: TGTGCCAGCAGCTTGGTCAAGTTCGGAGGCTACAATGAGCAGTTCTTC; CDR3: CASSLVKFGGYNEQFF
size: -; V: TRBV6-1; D: -; J: TRBJ2-7; DNA: TGTGCCAGCAGTGAAAGTGGCAGGGAATACGAGCAGTACTTC; CDR3: CASSESGREYEQYF
size: -; V: TRBV29-1; D: TRBD1; J: TRBJ2-1; DNA: TGCAGCGTAAAGGGTACAGGGGGGTACAATGAGCAGTTCTTC; CDR3: CSVKGTGGYNEQFF
size: -; V: TRBV5-5; D: TRBD2; J: TRBJ2-3; DNA: TGTGCCAGCAGCTTGGCCATTGGGTCCTCTCCTAGCGGCCGTCAGGGTACGCAGTATTTT; CDR3: CASSLAIGSSPSGRQGTQYF
size: -; V: TRBV7-8; D: -; J: TRBJ2-7; DNA: TGTGCCAGCAGCCCCACCGGGAAAAACTCCTACGAGCAGTACTTC; CDR3: CASSPTGKNSYEQYF
size: -; V: TRBV2; D: -; J: TRBJ2-6; DNA: TGTGCCAGGCGGGGTTCTGGGGCCAACGTCCTGACTTTC; CDR3: CARRGSGANVLTF
size: -; V: TRBV30; D: -; J: TRBJ2-1; DNA: TGTGCCTGGACTGGGCAGTCAACGACCATTGAGCAGTTCTTC; CDR3: CAWTGQSTTIEQFF
size: -; V: TRBV2; D: -; J: TRBJ2-3; DNA: TGTGCCAGCAGATCCACTAGTTCGGGCACAGATACGCAGTATTTT; CDR3: CASRSTSSGTDTQYF
size: -; V: TRBV7-2; D: -; J: TRBJ2-7; DNA: TGTGCCAGCAGCCCCCGGGTACTCTTTATAACAGGGACCTACGAGCAGTACTTC; CDR3: CASSPRVLFITGTYEQYF
size: -; V: TRBV30; D: TRBD1; J: TRBJ1-2; DNA: TGTGCCTGGAGGGCATTGTTAGCAGGGGGTGGCTACACCTTC; CDR3: CAWRALLAGGGYTF
size: -; V: TRBV7-9; D: TRBD2; J: TRBJ2-3; DNA: TGTGCCAGCAGCTTGCGGGGGGCCATCCCAGATACGCAGTATTTT; CDR3: CASSLRGAIPDTQYF
size: few; V: TRBV27; D: TRBD1; J: TRBJ1-4; DNA: TGTGCCAGCAGGCCGGGACAGGGATTTGAAAAACTGTTTTTT; CDR3: CASRPGQGFEKLFF
size: -; V: TRBV24-1; D: -; J: TRBJ2-3; DNA: TGTGCCACCAGTGTTCAGGGGCGGAATACGCAGTATTTT; CDR3: CATSVQGRNTQYF
size: -; V: TRBV4-3; D: -; J: TRBJ1-3; DNA: TGCGCCAGCAGCCAAGATCCACCCGGGTTCGGAAACACCATATATTTT; CDR3: CASSQDPPGFGNTIYF
size: -; V: TRBV19; D: -; J: TRBJ2-7; DNA: TGTGCCAGTAGTCTTCCACAGGACCGCCACGAGCAGTACTTC; CDR3: CASSLPQDRHEQYF
size: -; V: TRBV7-2; D: TRBD2; J: TRBJ2-5; DNA: TGTGCCAGCAGCTCGGGACTAGCGGGGGAAACCCAGTACTTC; CDR3: CASSSGLAGETQYF
size: once; V: TRBV23-1; D: -; J: TRBJ1-6; DNA: TGCGCCAGCAGTCTGTCCGGGACAAGAGGTTCACCCCTCCACTTT; CDR3: CASSLSGTRGSPLHF
size: -; V: TRBV3-1/TRBV3-2; D: -; J: TRBJ2-7; DNA: TGTGCCAGCAGCCAAGACAGGGCAGTAACAGGCGAGCAGTACTTC; CDR3: CASSQDRAVTGEQYF
size: -; V: TRBV5-1; D: TRBD2; J: TRBJ2-3; DNA: TGCGCCAGCAGCTCACAGGGACTAGCGGTTGCCACAGATACGCAGTATTTT; CDR3: CASSSQGLAVATDTQYF
size: -; V: TRBV19; D: -; J: TRBJ1-1; DNA: TGTGCCAGTAGTGTCTACACGGGAGCTTTCTTT; CDR3: CASSVYTGAFF
size: -; V: TRBV19; D: -; J: TRBJ2-1; DNA: TGTGCCAGTAGTAACCACTTTCCAAATACAGAAAGTGAGCAGTTCTTC; CDR3: CASSNHFPNTESEQFF
size: -; V: TRBV6-2/TRBV6-3; D: -; J: TRBJ2-7; DNA: TGTGCCAGCAGTTACCCGGGAAGTTCCTACGAGCAGTACTTC; CDR3: CASSYPGSSYEQYF
size: -; V: TRBV6-1; D: TRBD1; J: TRBJ1-1; DNA: TGTGCCAGCAGTGGGGGGGACAGCCTAATCGGGACTGAAGCTTTCTTT; CDR3: CASSGGDSLIGTEAFF
size: once; V: TRBV6-1; D: -; J: TRBJ2-2; DNA: TGTGCCAGCAGTGAACCAGGACTTGAGCTGTTTTTT; CDR3: CASSEPGLELFF
size: -; V: TRBV5-6; D: -; J: TRBJ2-7; DNA: TGTGCCAGCAGCTCCACCGGGGGACGCTACGAGCAGTACTTC; CDR3: CASSSTGGRYEQYF
size: once; V: TRBV7-9; D: -; J: TRBJ2-7; DNA: TGTGCCAGCAGCTTAGTGGGGGGGCCGAGCGAGCAGTACTTC; CDR3: CASSLVGGPSEQYF
size: -; V: TRBV19; D: TRBD1; J: TRBJ1-5; DNA: TGTGCCAGTAGGGGTCCCGACAGGGTCAATCAGCCCCAGCATTTT; CDR3: CASRGPDRVNQPQHF
size: -; V: TRBV7-9; D: -; J: TRBJ1-1; DNA: TGTGCCAGCAGCTTTCCCAGGGGCACTGAAGCTTTCTTT; CDR3: CASSFPRGTEAFF
size: -; V: TRBV12-3/TRBV12-4; D: -; J: TRBJ2-2; DNA: TGTGCCAGCACCTCAGCGGACCAGCTCCTGTTTTTT; CDR3: CASTSADQLLFF
size: -; V: TRBV5-1; D: TRBD2; J: TRBJ2-2; DNA: TGCGCCAGCAGGGGGACTAGTGCGAACACCGGGGAGCTGTTTTTT; CDR3: CASRGTSANTGELFF
size: -; V: TRBV4-1; D: TRBD2; J: TRBJ2-7; DNA: TGCGCCAGCAGCCAAAGATCCGAGACTAGCGGGGGTACCTACGAGCAGTACTTC; CDR3: CASSQRSETSGGTYEQYF
size: -; V: TRBV25-1; D: TRBD2; J: TRBJ2-1; DNA: TGTGCCAGCAGGGCTAGCGGGAGCAATGAGCAGTTCTTC; CDR3: CASRASGSNEQFF
size: -; V: TRBV5-6; D: TRBD2; J: TRBJ2-1; DNA: TGTGCCAGCAGCGACGGACTAGCGGGAGGTCAAGGGAATGAGCAGTTCTTC; CDR3: CASSDGLAGGQGNEQFF
size: -; V: TRBV19; D: TRBD1; J: TRBJ2-7; DNA: TGTGCCAGTAGTATTTCTAGGGACAGGGAAGTCTACGAGCAGTACTTC; CDR3: CASSISRDREVYEQYF
size: -; V: TRBV7-9; D: -; J: TRBJ2-3; DNA: TGTGCCAGCAGCCTACTTTTGGATACGCAGTATTTT; CDR3: CASSLLLDTQYF
size: -; V: TRBV18; D: TRBD2; J: TRBJ2-5; DNA: TGTGCCAGCTCCCCCAGCATAAGCGGGAACACAGAGACCCAGTACTTC; CDR3: CASSPSISGNTETQYF
size: -; V: TRBV11-2; D: -; J: TRBJ2-3; DNA: TGTGCCAGCAGCCTAAAACCGGGACTCAACACAGATACGCAGTATTTT; CDR3: CASSLKPGLNTDTQYF
size: -; V: TRBV24-1; D: TRBD2; J: TRBJ2-1; DNA: TGTGCCACCAGTGATTTGACTAGCGGGAGGGCTGAGCAGTTCTTC; CDR3: CATSDLTSGRAEQFF
size: -; V: TRBV19; D: TRBD1; J: TRBJ1-2; DNA: TGTGCCAGTAGTAGGGAACTACCGGGACAGGGGGCAGGTGGCTACACCTTC; CDR3: CASSRELPGQGAGGYTF
size: -; V: TRBV6-8; D: -; J: TRBJ1-6; DNA: TGTGCCAGCAGTTACTCAAGCGGGCGGGGGGTGTGTAATTCACCCCTCCACTTT; CDR3: CASSYSSGRGVCNSPLHF
size: -; V: TRBV15; D: -; J: TRBJ1-5; DNA: TGTGCCACCAGCGGACGGGGAAATCAGCCCCAGCATTTT; CDR3: CATSGRGNQPQHF
size: -; V: TRBV3-1/TRBV3-2; D: TRBD2; J: TRBJ2-1; DNA: TGTGCCAGCAGCCAAGAAGCGGGAGACGGCTTTAGGGAGCAGTTCTTC; CDR3: CASSQEAGDGFREQFF
size: -; V: TRBV28; D: -; J: TRBJ1-5; DNA: TGTGCCAGCAGTTTATCCTGGGGGGATCAGCCCCAGCATTTT; CDR3: CASSLSWGDQPQHF
size: -; V: TRBV2; D: TRBD2; J: TRBJ2-7; DNA: TGTGCCAGCAAGACTAGCGGGGGATCCTACGAGCAGTACTTC; CDR3: CASKTSGGSYEQYF
size: -; V: TRBV7-3; D: -; J: TRBJ1-6; DNA: TGTGCCAGCGCTCGGGGAACCAATTCACCCCTCCACTTT; CDR3: CASARGTNSPLHF
size: -; V: TRBV25-1; D: TRBD2; J: TRBJ2-3; DNA: TGTGCCAGTTCCGGGACTAGCGGGAGCGGAGGGTACACAGATACGCAGTATTTT; CDR3: CASSGTSGSGGYTDTQYF
size: few; V: TRBV6-2/TRBV6-3; D: -; J: TRBJ2-7; DNA: TGTGCCAGCAGTTCCCCGGACAGTGCCGAGCAGTACTTC; CDR3: CASSSPDSAEQYF
size: -; V: TRBV19; D: -; J: TRBJ1-2; DNA: TGTGCCAGTAGTATACCCGGGATCAATAACTATGGCTACACCTTC; CDR3: CASSIPGINNYGYTF
size: -; V: TRBV30; D: -; J: TRBJ1-1; DNA: TGTGCCTGGAGCCTTGGGGGGTATGGCACTGAAGCTTTCTTT; CDR3: CAWSLGGYGTEAFF
size: once; V: TRBV4-3; D: -; J: TRBJ1-3; DNA: TGCGCCAGCAGCCAGGGAGTGAACTCTGGAAACACCATATATTTT; CDR3: CASSQGVNSGNTIYF
size: -; V: TRBV6-1; D: -; J: TRBJ2-5; DNA: TGTGCCAGCAGTGAAGAGGTGGGAGGATTCCCGGGGACCCAGTACTTC; CDR3: CASSEEVGGFPGTQYF
size: -; V: TRBV9; D: -; J: TRBJ1-4; DNA: TGTGCCAGCAGCCCGCAGGGTAGGGAAAAACTGTTTTTT; CDR3: CASSPQGREKLFF
size: few; V: TRBV7-3; D: -; J: TRBJ1-5; DNA: TGTGCCAGCAGCTTAAGGGGCAGGCTGGCGAATCAGCCCCAGCATTTT; CDR3: CASSLRGRLANQPQHF
size: -; V: TRBV25-1; D: -; J: TRBJ1-4; DNA: TGTGCCAGCAGTAGAAGAGCGGCAACTAATGAAAAACTGTTTTTT; CDR3: CASSRRAATNEKLFF
size: -; V: TRBV7-9; D: -; J: TRBJ1-3; DNA: TGTGCCAGCAGCTTAGTTTCGGGTAGTGGAAACACCATATATTTT; CDR3: CASSLVSGSGNTIYF
size: -; V: TRBV3-1/TRBV3-2; D: TRBD1; J: TRBJ1-5; DNA: TGTGCCAGTCTCGACAGGGGGCCTCAGCCCCAGCATTTT; CDR3: CASLDRGPQPQHF